The clone carrying this TCR beta chain appeared a few times. Its antigen remains unknown. Germline values: CDR1 SNHLY, CDR2 FYNNEI. With 7 bases clipped from V and 8 bases from J, the junction kept 6 bases outside the gene matches. CDR3 length: 13 residues. Researchers made TCR cDNA using 5'RACE template switching, and this step added a universal primer site and UMIs. TCRdb reprocessed the 5' RACE reads with MiXCR, giving one entry per CDR3 protein. This sample has some 350,000 distinct CDR3 sequences; 4.1% occur once, and the top ten carry about 22%. The entry originates in a study of T cells after yellow fever vaccination. Study information: SMART-Seq v4 Ultra Low Input handled preparation of low-cell-number fractions. Overall study findings and caveats: After the booster, over 95% of CD4 and 88% of CD8 primary-response clones were re-detected. Shared CD4/CD8 clonotypes were a small share, likely from convergent recombination.

The V call is TRBV2, the J call TRBJ2-4; TRBD1 matches at 9 bases. Sequenced here: PBMCs, sampled 5 days after the yellow fever booster vaccination. This clonotype was sampled from a man aged 18 to 29 who received the YFV17D yellow fever vaccine. CDR3: CASNLDRGDIQYF. The CDR3 coding sequence is TGTGCCAGCAACCTGGACAGGGGTGACATTCAGTACTTC.